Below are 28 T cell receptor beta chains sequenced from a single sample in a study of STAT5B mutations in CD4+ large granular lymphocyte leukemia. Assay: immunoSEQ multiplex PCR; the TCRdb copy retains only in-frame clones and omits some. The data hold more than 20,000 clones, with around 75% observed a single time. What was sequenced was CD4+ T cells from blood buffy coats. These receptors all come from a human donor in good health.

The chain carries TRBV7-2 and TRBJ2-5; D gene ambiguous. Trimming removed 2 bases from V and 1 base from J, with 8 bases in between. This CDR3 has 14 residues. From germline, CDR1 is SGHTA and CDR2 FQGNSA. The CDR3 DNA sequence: TGTGCCAGCAGCTTAATGGGCGGCCAAGAGACCCAGTACTTC. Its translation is CASSLMGGQETQYF.

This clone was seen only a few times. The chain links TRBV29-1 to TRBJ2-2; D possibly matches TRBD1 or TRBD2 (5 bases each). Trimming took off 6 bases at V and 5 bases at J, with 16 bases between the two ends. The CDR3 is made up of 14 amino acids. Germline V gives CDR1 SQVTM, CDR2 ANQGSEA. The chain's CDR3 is CSVPGPGRTGELFF. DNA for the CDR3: TGCAGCGTACCGGGACCCGGTCGAACCGGGGAGCTGTTTTTT.

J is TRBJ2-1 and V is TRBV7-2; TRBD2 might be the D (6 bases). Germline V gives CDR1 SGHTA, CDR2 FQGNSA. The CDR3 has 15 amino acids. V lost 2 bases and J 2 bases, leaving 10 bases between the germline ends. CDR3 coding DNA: TGTGCCAGCAGCTTACCTACGGGGGCCTACAATGAGCAGTTCTTC. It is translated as CASSLPTGAYNEQFF.

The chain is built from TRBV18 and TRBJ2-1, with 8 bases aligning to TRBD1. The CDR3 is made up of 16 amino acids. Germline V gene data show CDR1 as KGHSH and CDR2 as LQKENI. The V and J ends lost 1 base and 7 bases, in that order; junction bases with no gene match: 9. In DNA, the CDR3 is TGTGCCAGCTCACCACGGTCGACAGGGGATAGAAATGAGCAGTTCTTC. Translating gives CASSPRSTGDRNEQFF.

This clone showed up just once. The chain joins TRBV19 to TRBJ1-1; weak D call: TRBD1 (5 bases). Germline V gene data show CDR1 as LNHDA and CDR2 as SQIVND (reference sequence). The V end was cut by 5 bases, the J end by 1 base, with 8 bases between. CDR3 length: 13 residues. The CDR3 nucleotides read TGTGCCAGTAGTCTTCAGGGGAACACTGAAGCTTTCTTT. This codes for CASSLQGNTEAFF.

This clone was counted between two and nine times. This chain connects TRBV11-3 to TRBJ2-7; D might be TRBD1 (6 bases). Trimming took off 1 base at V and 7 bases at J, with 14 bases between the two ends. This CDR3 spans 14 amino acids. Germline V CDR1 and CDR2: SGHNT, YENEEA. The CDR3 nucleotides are TGTGCCAGCAGCTTAGCCAGGGGCGAAGGGGAGCAGTACTTC. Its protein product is CASSLARGEGEQYF. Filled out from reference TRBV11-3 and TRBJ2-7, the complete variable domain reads EAGVVQSPRYKIIEKKQPVAFWCNPISGHNTLYWYLQNLGQGPELLIRYENEEAVDDSQLPKDRFSAERLKGVDSTLKIQPAELGDSAVYLCASSLARGEGEQYFGPGTRLTVT.

CDR3 sequence (DNA): TGTGCCAGCAGCCTACCCCCGGGGACGAGGTCAGAGACCCAGTACTTC. Translated: CASSLPPGTRSETQYF. The chain joins TRBV5-5 to TRBJ2-5, with D perhaps being TRBD1 or TRBD2 (5 bases each). Germline values: CDR1 SGHKS, CDR2 YYEKEE (reference sequence). The V and J ends lost 4 bases and 4 bases respectively, with 20 bases between them. The CDR3 is made up of 16 amino acids.

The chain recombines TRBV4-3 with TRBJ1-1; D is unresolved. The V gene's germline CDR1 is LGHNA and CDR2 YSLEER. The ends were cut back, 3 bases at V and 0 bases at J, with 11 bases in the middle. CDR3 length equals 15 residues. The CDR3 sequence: CASSQLVWMNTEAFF. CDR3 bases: TGCGCCAGCAGCCAGTTAGTTTGGATGAACACTGAAGCTTTCTTT.

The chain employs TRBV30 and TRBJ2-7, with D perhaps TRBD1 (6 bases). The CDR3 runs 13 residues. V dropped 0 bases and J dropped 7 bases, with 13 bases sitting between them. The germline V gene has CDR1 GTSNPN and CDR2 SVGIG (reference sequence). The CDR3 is CAWSVEGVGEQYF. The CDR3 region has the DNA TGTGCCTGGAGTGTAGAGGGGGTCGGAGAGCAGTACTTC.

The CDR3 region is CASSWGAGTGYNSPLHF. DNA for the CDR3: TGCGCCAGCAGCTGGGGCGCCGGGACAGGGTATAATTCACCCCTCCACTTT. The chain combines TRBV5-1 with TRBJ1-6; 9 nucleotides agree with TRBD1. The CDR3 extends over 17 amino acids. V lost 3 bases to trimming and J lost 4 bases; unmatched junction nucleotides: 8. Germline V gene sequence: CDR1 SGHRS, CDR2 YFSETQ.

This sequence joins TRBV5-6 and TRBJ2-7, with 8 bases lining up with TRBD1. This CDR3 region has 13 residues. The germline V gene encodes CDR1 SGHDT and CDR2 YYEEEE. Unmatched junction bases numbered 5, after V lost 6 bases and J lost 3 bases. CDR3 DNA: TGTGCCAGCACCGGGACAGGAAACTACGAGCAGTACTTC. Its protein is CASTGTGNYEQYF. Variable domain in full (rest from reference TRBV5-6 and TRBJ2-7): DAGVTQSPTHLIKTRGQQVTLRCSPKSGHDTVSWYQQALGQGPQFIFQYYEEEERQRGNFPDRFSGHQFPNYSSELNVNALLLGDSALYLCASTGTGNYEQYFGPGTRLTVT.

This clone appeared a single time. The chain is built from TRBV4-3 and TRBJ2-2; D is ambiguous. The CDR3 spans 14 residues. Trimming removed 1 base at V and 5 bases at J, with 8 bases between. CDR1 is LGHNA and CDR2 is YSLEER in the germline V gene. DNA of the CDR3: TGCGCCAGCAGCCAAGTTTCCCCGACCGGGGAGCTGTTTTTT. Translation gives CASSQVSPTGELFF.

The CDR3 DNA is TGCGCCAGCAGCGGCCCAGGGACCCCGGGCTCTGGGGCCAACGTCCTGACTTTC. This gives the protein CASSGPGTPGSGANVLTF. This sequence joins TRBV5-1 and TRBJ2-6, with D tentatively TRBD1 or TRBD2 (5 bases each). V shed 4 bases and J shed 0 bases, with 17 bases lying between them. Germline-derived CDR1 and CDR2 are SGHRS and YFSETQ. The CDR3 extends over 18 amino acids.

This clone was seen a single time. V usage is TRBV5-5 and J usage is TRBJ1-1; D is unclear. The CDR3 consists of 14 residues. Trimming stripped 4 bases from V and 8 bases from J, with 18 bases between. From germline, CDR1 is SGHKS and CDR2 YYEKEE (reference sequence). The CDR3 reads CASSPRALHSEAFF. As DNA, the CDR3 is TGTGCCAGCAGCCCGAGGGCCCTTCACTCCGAAGCTTTCTTT.

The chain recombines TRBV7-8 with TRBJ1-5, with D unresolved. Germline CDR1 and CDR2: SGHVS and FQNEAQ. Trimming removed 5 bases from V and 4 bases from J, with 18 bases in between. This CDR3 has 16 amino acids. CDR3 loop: CASSRGRSFVNQPQHF. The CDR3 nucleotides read TGTGCCAGCAGCCGAGGGCGTTCGTTTGTAAATCAGCCCCAGCATTTT.

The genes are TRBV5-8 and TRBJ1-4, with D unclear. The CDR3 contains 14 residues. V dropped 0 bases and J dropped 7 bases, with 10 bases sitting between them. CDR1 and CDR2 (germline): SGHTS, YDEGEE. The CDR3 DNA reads TGTGCCAGCAGCTTGGGACGAACGGTTGAAAAACTGTTTTTT. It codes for CASSLGRTVEKLFF.

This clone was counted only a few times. Here the CDR3 DNA reads TGTGCCAGCAGTTTTGGAGGCAGGGAAGCTTTCTTT. Translating it yields CASSFGGREAFF. V usage is TRBV28 and J usage is TRBJ1-1; D remains unclear. V lost 3 bases, J lost 8 bases, and 10 bases lay in between. The CDR3 is made up of 12 amino acids. Per germline, CDR1 MDHEN and CDR2 SYDVKM.

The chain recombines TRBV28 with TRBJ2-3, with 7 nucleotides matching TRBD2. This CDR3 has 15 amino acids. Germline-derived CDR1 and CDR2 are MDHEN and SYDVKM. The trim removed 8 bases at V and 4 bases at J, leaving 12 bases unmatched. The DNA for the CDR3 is TGTGCCAGCCGACGCGGGAGACGGGTGGCAGATACGCAGTATTTT. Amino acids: CASRRGRRVADTQYF.

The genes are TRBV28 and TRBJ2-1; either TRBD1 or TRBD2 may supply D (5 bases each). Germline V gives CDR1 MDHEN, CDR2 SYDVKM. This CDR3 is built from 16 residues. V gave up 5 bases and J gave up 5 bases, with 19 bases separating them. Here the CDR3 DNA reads TGTGCCAGCAGTCCCTCTGGGACCCCTATGGACAATGAGCAGTTCTTC. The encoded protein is CASSPSGTPMDNEQFF.

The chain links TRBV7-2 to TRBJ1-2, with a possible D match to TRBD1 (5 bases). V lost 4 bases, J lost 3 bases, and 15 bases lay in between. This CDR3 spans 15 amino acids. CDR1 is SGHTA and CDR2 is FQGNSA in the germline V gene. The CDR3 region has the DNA TGTGCCAGCAGCTCCCGTGACATGGGGGACTATGGCTACACCTTC. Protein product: CASSSRDMGDYGYTF. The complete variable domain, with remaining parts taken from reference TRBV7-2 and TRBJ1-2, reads GAGVSQSPSNKVTEKGKDVELRCDPISGHTALYWYRQSLGQGLEFLIYFQGNSAPDKSGLPSDRFSAERTGGSVSTLTIQRTQQEDSAVYLCASSSRDMGDYGYTFGSGTRLTVV.

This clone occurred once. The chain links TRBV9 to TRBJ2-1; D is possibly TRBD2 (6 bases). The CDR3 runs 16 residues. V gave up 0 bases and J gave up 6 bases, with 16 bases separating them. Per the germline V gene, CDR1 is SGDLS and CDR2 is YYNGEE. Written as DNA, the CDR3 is TGTGCCAGCAGCGTAGCCGGGACCCGGGGAGGCAATGAGCAGTTCTTC. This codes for CASSVAGTRGGNEQFF. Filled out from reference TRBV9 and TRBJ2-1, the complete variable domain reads DSGVTQTPKHLITATGQRVTLRCSPRSGDLSVYWYQQSLDQGLQFLIQYYNGEERAKGNILERFSAQQFPDLHSELNLSSLELGDSALYFCASSVAGTRGGNEQFFGPGTRLTVL.

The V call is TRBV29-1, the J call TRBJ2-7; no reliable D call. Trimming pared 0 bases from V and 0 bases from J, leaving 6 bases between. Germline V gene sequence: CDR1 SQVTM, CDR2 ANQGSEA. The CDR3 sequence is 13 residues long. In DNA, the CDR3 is TGCAGCGTTGAAGACTTCGGCTCCTACGAGCAGTACTTC. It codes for CSVEDFGSYEQYF.

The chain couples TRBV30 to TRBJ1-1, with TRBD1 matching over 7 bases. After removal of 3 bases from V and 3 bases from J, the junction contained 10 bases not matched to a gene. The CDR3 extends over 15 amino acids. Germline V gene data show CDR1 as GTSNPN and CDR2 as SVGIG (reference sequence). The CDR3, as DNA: TGTGCCTGGAGCATAGGACGCACAGGGGACACTGAAGCTTTCTTT. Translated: CAWSIGRTGDTEAFF.

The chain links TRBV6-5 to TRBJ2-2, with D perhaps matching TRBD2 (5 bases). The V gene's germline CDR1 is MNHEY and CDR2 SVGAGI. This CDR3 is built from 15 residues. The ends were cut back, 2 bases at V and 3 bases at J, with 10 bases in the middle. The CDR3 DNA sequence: TGTGCCAGCAGTTACGAGGGAGTGGACACCGGGGAGCTGTTTTTT. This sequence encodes CASSYEGVDTGELFF.

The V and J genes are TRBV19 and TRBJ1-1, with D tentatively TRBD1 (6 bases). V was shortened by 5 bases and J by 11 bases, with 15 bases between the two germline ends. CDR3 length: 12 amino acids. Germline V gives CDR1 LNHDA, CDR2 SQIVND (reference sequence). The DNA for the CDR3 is TGTGCCAGTAGTCCACAACAGGGAATCGCTTTCTTT. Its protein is CASSPQQGIAFF. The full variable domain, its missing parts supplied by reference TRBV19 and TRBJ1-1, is DGGITQSPKYLFRKEGQNVTLSCEQNLNHDAMYWYRQDPGQGLRLIYYSQIVNDFQKGDIAEGYSVSREKKESFPLTVTSAQKNPTAFYLCASSPQQGIAFFGQGTRLTVV.

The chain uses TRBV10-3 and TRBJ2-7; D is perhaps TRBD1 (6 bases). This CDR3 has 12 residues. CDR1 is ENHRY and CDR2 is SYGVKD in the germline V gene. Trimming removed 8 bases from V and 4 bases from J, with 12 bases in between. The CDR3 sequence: CAIGGQGYEQYF. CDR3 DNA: TGTGCCATCGGTGGGCAGGGGTACGAGCAGTACTTC.

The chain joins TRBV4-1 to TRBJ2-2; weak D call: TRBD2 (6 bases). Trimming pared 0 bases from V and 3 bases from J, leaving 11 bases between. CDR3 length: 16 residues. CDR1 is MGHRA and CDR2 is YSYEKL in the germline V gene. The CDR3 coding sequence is TGCGCCAGCAGCCAAGATACTAGCTTTTACACCGGGGAGCTGTTTTTT. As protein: CASSQDTSFYTGELFF.

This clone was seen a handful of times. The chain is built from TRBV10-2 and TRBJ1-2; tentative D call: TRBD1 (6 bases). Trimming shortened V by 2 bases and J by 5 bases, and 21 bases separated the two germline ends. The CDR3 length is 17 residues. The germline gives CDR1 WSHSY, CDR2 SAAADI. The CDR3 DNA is TGCGCCAGCAGTGAGCGGGCCCAAAGGGGGTTTGGTTATGGCTACACCTTC. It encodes CASSERAQRGFGYGYTF.